These T cell receptor beta chains were read from a single sample in a study of blood T cell repertoires in COVID-19. Measured with immunoSEQ multiplex PCR; TCRdb has only the in-frame clones, and not every one. The sample comprises 150,000 to 200,000 clones, around nine tenths of which are singletons, and around a tenth rests with the top ten. The sequencing sample was made of peripheral blood. The receptors derive from a woman in her 70s with COVID-19, enrolled during active disease. CDR3s include the opening cysteine and the closing phenylalanine or tryptophan.

v_gene: TRBV6-4; len: 15; j_gene: TRBJ2-2; CDR3aa: CASSPERTNTGELFF
v_gene: TRBV4-1; len: 16; j_gene: TRBJ2-7; CDR3aa: CASSQAPGQGNHEQYF
v_gene: TRBV18; len: 16; j_gene: TRBJ2-7; CDR3aa: CASSPGIAGRSYEQYF
v_gene: TRBV28; len: 14; j_gene: TRBJ1-2; CDR3aa: CASRPTGDMYGYTF
v_gene: TRBV2; len: 14; j_gene: TRBJ1-6; CDR3aa: CASSRVRVNSPLHF
v_gene: TRBV9; len: 18; j_gene: TRBJ2-7; CDR3aa: CASSVDLAGAQAGHEQYF
v_gene: TRBV15; len: 18; j_gene: TRBJ1-1; CDR3aa: CATSPGVLSGILGTEAFF
v_gene: TRBV3-1/TRBV3-2; len: 12; j_gene: TRBJ2-7; CDR3aa: CASSPQGYEQYF
v_gene: TRBV28; len: 11; j_gene: TRBJ1-4; CDR3aa: CGTEVNEKLFF
v_gene: TRBV5-1; len: 14; j_gene: TRBJ2-6; CDR3aa: CASSGGAGANVLTF
v_gene: TRBV5-6; len: 18; j_gene: TRBJ2-6; CDR3aa: CASSYWTGVDSGANVLTF
v_gene: TRBV3-1/TRBV3-2; len: 16; j_gene: TRBJ2-1; CDR3aa: CASSLRTNRGYNEQFF
v_gene: TRBV5-1; len: 15; j_gene: TRBJ1-1; CDR3aa: CASSLRTGEGTEAFF
v_gene: TRBV19; len: 15; j_gene: TRBJ1-5; CDR3aa: CASRPQGQGYQPQHF
v_gene: TRBV9; len: 14; j_gene: TRBJ2-3; CDR3aa: CASSVMAASDTQYF
v_gene: TRBV7-8; len: 16; j_gene: TRBJ2-7; CDR3aa: CASSSTPGQVEYEQYF
v_gene: TRBV2; len: 14; j_gene: TRBJ2-3; CDR3aa: CASSDRGSGDTQYF
v_gene: TRBV30; len: 16; j_gene: TRBJ1-5; CDR3aa: CAWRHTGVGPGAPQHF
v_gene: TRBV30; len: 12; j_gene: TRBJ2-2; CDR3aa: CAWSGYSGELFF
v_gene: TRBV3-1/TRBV3-2; len: 12; j_gene: TRBJ1-5; CDR3aa: CASSQANQPQHF
v_gene: TRBV19; len: 15; j_gene: TRBJ2-1; CDR3aa: CASSTPPRLDNEQFF